Each of the 18 T cell receptor beta chains below was sequenced from the same sample in a study of T cells in Graves' hyperthyroidism and ophthalmopathy. Template material for amplifying TCR beta CDR3 regions consisted of RNA transcripts. Initially, a first-round RT-PCR of the TCR CDR3 employed the HTBI primer set. MiXCR was run by TCRdb on the multiplex PCR reads, yielding one entry per CDR3 protein. Here the sample spans roughly 640,000 distinct CDR3 sequences, 16% being singletons. Sequencing was carried out using blood. Receptors originate from a woman aged 40 to 49 with Graves' ophthalmopathy.

This clonotype was picked up many times. The chain is built from TRBV28 and TRBJ1-2, with no clear D. The CDR3 is made up of 14 amino acids. Looked up from germline, CDR1 is MDHEN and CDR2 is SYDVKM. The V end was cut by 7 bases, the J end by 4 bases, with 16 bases between. CDR3 protein: CASTSGSRAYGYTF. CDR3 nucleotides: TGTGCCAGCACCTCAGGCAGCCGGGCCTATGGCTACACCTTC.

The table lists this clonotype with a few counts. The CDR3 nucleotides read TGTGCCAGCAGCTTAGAGGCGGGAGCTAACTACGAGCAGTACTTC. Its translation is CASSLEAGANYEQYF. The chain recombines TRBV7-6 with TRBJ2-7, with TRBD2 identical over 7 bases. The V gene end was trimmed by 1 base and the J gene end by 3 bases; junction bases not matched to a gene: 6. Germline V gene data show CDR1 as SGHVS and CDR2 as FNYEAQ. This CDR3 is built from 15 residues.

This clonotype was recorded many times. The rearrangement links TRBV2 to TRBJ2-7; D possibly uses TRBD1 or TRBD2 (5 bases each). Germline CDR1 is SNHLY and CDR2 is FYNNEI. CDR3 size: 14 residues. Trimming took 7 bases from V and 4 from J, leaving 17 bases between them. CDR3 loop: CASTRPGPSYEQYF. The CDR3 region has the DNA TGTGCCAGCACTCGGCCGGGACCATCTTACGAGCAGTACTTC.

This clonotype appeared a few times. The chain has TRBV18 and TRBJ2-2; 10 bases align to TRBD2. J lost 4 bases, V lost 2 bases, and 13 bases had no gene match. This CDR3 is 19 amino acids long. Germline V lookup: CDR1 KGHSH, CDR2 LQKENI. The CDR3, as DNA: TGTGCCAGCTCACCATCCGTAGCGGGGGGCCCAACTTCCACCGGGGAGCTGTTTTTT. Translated, it gives CASSPSVAGGPTSTGELFF.

Comment on this clonotype: A much larger clonotype is one base distant, so this may be a read error. J is TRBJ1-1 and V is TRBV10-3, with D unclear. Looked up from germline, CDR1 is ENHRY and CDR2 is SYGVKD. CDR3 size: 13 residues. CDR3 nucleotide sequence: TGTGCCATCAGGCATGGTGAGAACACTGAAGCTCTCTTT. It yields the protein CAIRHGENTEALF.

This clonotype was found many times. The chain employs TRBV3-1 and TRBJ2-4, with 13 bases fitting TRBD2. Germline V gene lookup returns CDR1 LGHDT and CDR2 YNNKEL (reference sequence). CDR3 length: 16 amino acids. V was clipped by 4 bases and J by 8 bases; unmatched bases: 8. The CDR3 protein is CASSPYRLAGGDIQYF. CDR3 in DNA: TGTGCCAGCAGCCCGTACCGACTAGCGGGAGGTGACATTCAGTACTTC.

The CDR3 DNA reads as TGCAGCGTCGTACGGGACAGTGATACCTACGAGCAGTACTTC. Amino acid sequence: CSVVRDSDTYEQYF. V and J are TRBV29-1 and TRBJ2-7; 7 bases are shared with TRBD1. The CDR3 covers 14 residues. CDR1 SQVTM and CDR2 ANQGSEA come from the germline V gene. Unmatched junction bases numbered 10, after V lost 6 bases and J lost 2 bases.

The V and J genes are TRBV10-2 and TRBJ1-4; D might be TRBD1 (5 bases). The V gene's germline CDR1 is WSHSY and CDR2 SAAADI. V lost 8 bases and J 0 bases, leaving 16 bases between the germline ends. There are 16 residues in the CDR3. DNA of the CDR3: TGCGCCAGCCCCGAGACCTGGGGGTCAACTAATGAAAAACTGTTTTTT. It codes for CASPETWGSTNEKLFF.

The chain has TRBV28 and TRBJ1-1; tentatively, D is TRBD1 (5 bases). The CDR3 is 15 amino acids. V was clipped by 11 bases and J by 1 base, with 20 bases between them. The V gene's germline CDR1 is MDHEN and CDR2 SYDVKM. Here the CDR3 DNA reads TGTGCCGTGTCTTTGCGGGGGTCGAGGAACACTGAAGCTTTCTTT. Residues: CAVSLRGSRNTEAFF.

The chain has TRBV12-3 or TRBV12-4 and TRBJ2-5; possible D gene TRBD2, 6 bases. The CDR3 covers 14 residues. The ends were cut back, 2 bases at V and 3 bases at J, with 10 bases in the middle. CDR3 region: CASSLSSAEETQYF. In DNA, the CDR3 is TGTGCCAGCAGTTTATCTAGCGCCGAAGAGACCCAGTACTTC.

In this sample, this clonotype turned up many times. The genes are TRBV6-1 and TRBJ1-1, with D possibly TRBD1 on 6 matching bases. Germline values: CDR1 MNHNS, CDR2 SASEGT. CDR3 length equals 13 residues. V shed 5 bases and J shed 6 bases, with 13 bases lying between them. This chain's CDR3 is CASSTLTGPEAFF. CDR3 nucleotide sequence: TGTGCCAGCAGTACCCTCACAGGGCCTGAAGCTTTCTTT.

This clonotype came up many times. The chain uses TRBV7-3 and TRBJ2-3; possibly TRBD1 or TRBD2 for D (5 bases each). There are 15 residues in the CDR3. Trimming cost V 5 bases and J 5 bases, with 17 bases left between them. From germline, CDR1 is SGHTA and CDR2 FQGTGA. The CDR3 spells CASSPTRDAGDTQYF. The CDR3 nucleotides read TGTGCCAGCAGCCCGACCCGGGACGCAGGAGATACGCAGTATTTT. Drawing the rest from reference TRBV7-3 and TRBJ2-3, the complete variable domain is GAGVSQTPSNKVTEKGKYVELRCDPISGHTALYWYRQSLGQGPEFLIYFQGTGAADDSGLPNDRFFAVRPEGSVSTLKIQRTERGDSAVYLCASSPTRDAGDTQYFGPGTRLTVL.

The chain couples TRBV18 to TRBJ2-6, with 8 positions matching TRBD2. CDR3 length: 17 amino acids. The trim removed 6 bases at V and 4 bases at J, leaving 11 bases unmatched. Per germline, CDR1 KGHSH and CDR2 LQKENI. DNA of the CDR3: TGTGCCAGCTCCCGGACAGCCCCGGGGGGGGGGGCCAACGTCCTGACTTTC. Amino acid sequence: CASSRTAPGGGANVLTF.

This clonotype was detected a few times. The DNA of the CDR3 is TGTGCCAGCAGTGAATACATGTCGACAGGGTTAGAGACCCAGTACTTC. Protein product: CASSEYMSTGLETQYF. The V call is TRBV6-1, the J call TRBJ2-5; 7 positions agree with TRBD1. Germline lookup yields CDR1 MNHNS and CDR2 SASEGT. This CDR3 spans 16 amino acids. After removal of 2 bases from V and 4 bases from J, the junction contained 10 bases not matched to a gene.

On this clonotype: Possible read error: a much larger clone is one base away. The conserved phenylalanine or tryptophan is not found at the CDR3 terminus, so this likely reflects a read error. J is TRBJ1-2 and V is TRBV27; perhaps TRBD1 as D (6 bases). The CDR3 loop spans 14 amino acids. The V end lost 6 bases, the J end lost 6 bases, and 17 bases lay between the germline ends. Germline assignment: CDR1 MNHEY and CDR2 SMNVEV (reference sequence). CDR3 DNA: TGTGCCAGCAGCCCTGGCGGGGGGCGAGATGGCTACACCCTC. Translating it yields CASSPGGGRDGYTL.

This clonotype was detected many times. The chain links TRBV5-1 to TRBJ1-3; D might be TRBD1 (5 bases). The germline CDR1 and CDR2 sequences are SGHRS and YFSETQ. The CDR3 loop spans 13 amino acids. Trimming pared 0 bases from V and 4 bases from J, leaving 5 bases between. The CDR3, as DNA: TGCGCCAGCAGCTTGGAGGGGGGAAACACCATATATTTT. It specifies CASSLEGGNTIYF.

This clonotype was counted at least ten times. The chain combines TRBV3-1 with TRBJ2-1; no definite D call. V was trimmed by 0 bases and J by 5 bases, leaving 14 bases between them. Germline CDR1 reads LGHDT; CDR2 reads YNNKEL (reference sequence). The CDR3 length is 16 residues. The CDR3 coding sequence is TGTGCCAGCAGCCAAGATTTAGGGTTTATGGACAATGAGCAGTTCTTC. This encodes CASSQDLGFMDNEQFF.

This clonotype was detected many times. The chain's CDR3 is CASNRARETDTQYF. CDR3 coding DNA: TGTGCCAGCAATCGGGCACGTGAAACAGATACGCAGTATTTT. The V and J genes are TRBV6-1 and TRBJ2-3, with unresolved D. With 7 bases removed from V and 3 bases from J, the gap between germline ends came to 14 bases. Germline CDR1 and CDR2: MNHNS and SASEGT. CDR3 length: 14 residues.